The source of this T cell receptor (beta chain) is a study of T cell changes during pregnancy in multiple sclerosis (dated by TCRdb to between 2017 and 2020). For context, the study as a whole: The study looked at changes in the T cell repertoire across pregnancy in women with multiple sclerosis.

Points on this clone: Its antigen is currently not known. It has no much larger one-base neighbor in the sample; base qualities were not kept.

V is clipped by 4 bases and J by 3 bases, and the sequence between their germline boundaries is 10 bases long. CDR1 and CDR2 are read off the germline V gene as SGHTA and FQGNSA. Taken from cysteine to phenylalanine, the CDR3 has 14 residues. Of all the DNA, just the CDR3 is kept, 42 bases in frame from base 1. The library was generated by the immunoSEQ multiplex PCR assay. TCRdb limited this immuneACCESS table to in-frame rearrangements with V and J called. A share of clones is missing; checked studies link under half to unresolved V genes, and the rest is unexplained. Present in this sample are 65,000 to 90,000 clones, approximately 91% of which were seen just once. The ten largest make up approximately 2.5% of the sample.

Recombination connected TRBV7-2 to TRBJ1-5, and possibly TRBD1, on 6 matching bases. The source was peripheral blood, collected in the first trimester of pregnancy. The receptor was derived from a female donor with multiple sclerosis, enrolled in a pregnancy study. The CDR3 region reads CASSSGQHNQPQHF. The nucleotide sequence reads as follows: TGTGCCAGCAGCTCTGGACAGCACAATCAGCCCCAGCATTTT.